These 29 T cell receptor beta chains were sequenced from one sample in a study of control samples from healthy donors and cancer patients. Clones were read by immunoSEQ multiplex PCR, and TCRdb kept only the in-frame ones, dropping some. The sample has about 51,000 clones; roughly 86% are singletons. Sequences were obtained from PBMCs. The receptor source for this set is a man aged 45-60 years with head and neck cancer.

J is TRBJ1-5 and V is TRBV5-1; TRBD1 matches at 7 bases. The junction had 3 bases not matched to a gene; V was cut back by 2 bases and J by 7 bases. Germline V lookup: CDR1 SGHRS, CDR2 YFSETQ. The CDR3 length is 13 residues. The CDR3 bases are TGCGCCAGCAGCTTCGGGACAGACCAGCCCCAGCATTTT. Amino acid sequence: CASSFGTDQPQHF.

This sequence joins TRBV29-1 and TRBJ1-1; 12 positions match TRBD1. Looked up from germline, CDR1 is SQVTM and CDR2 is ANQGSEA. The CDR3 runs to 13 residues. V lost 6 bases, J lost 5 bases, and 4 bases stayed unmatched. CDR3 in DNA: TGCAGCGTGGGGGACAGGGGGCATACTGAAGCTTTCTTT. This sequence encodes CSVGDRGHTEAFF.

V usage is TRBV5-1 and J usage is TRBJ2-1; D unresolved. Germline V lookup: CDR1 SGHRS, CDR2 YFSETQ. The CDR3 spans 13 residues. V was clipped by 4 bases and J by 6 bases, with 11 bases between them. The CDR3 nucleotides read TGCGCCAGCAGCCTCTTCCCCGGCAATGAGCAGTTCTTC. It specifies CASSLFPGNEQFF.

The rearrangement links TRBV27 to TRBJ2-7; TRBD1 or TRBD2 may be the D gene (5 bases each). This CDR3 has 14 residues. From germline, CDR1 is MNHEY and CDR2 SMNVEV (reference sequence). The ends were cut back, 5 bases at V and 4 bases at J, with 15 bases in the middle. CDR3 residues: CASSREGPKYEQYF. In nucleotides, the CDR3 is TGTGCCAGCAGTCGAGAGGGACCTAAATACGAGCAGTACTTC.

The CDR3 DNA follows: TGTGCCAGCAGAGGGTGGGATACAGGGGCCGAGACCCAGTACTTC. It specifies CASRGWDTGAETQYF. This chain links TRBV2 with TRBJ2-5; 7 bases fit TRBD1. This CDR3 contains 15 residues. Germline V CDR1 and CDR2: SNHLY, FYNNEI. J lost 5 bases, V lost 6 bases, and 12 bases had no gene match.

The chain recombines TRBV15 with TRBJ2-5, with 8 bases that match TRBD1. Losses at the gene ends were 5 bases for V and 4 bases for J; bases not matched to a gene: 6. Looked up from germline, CDR1 is LNHNV and CDR2 is YYDKDF (reference sequence). The CDR3 sequence is 14 residues long. The CDR3 nucleotides read TGTGCCACCAGCGGCAGGGGGCGCCGAGAGACCCAGTACTTC. This encodes CATSGRGRRETQYF.

The V call is TRBV19, the J call TRBJ1-5; D remains unclear. This CDR3 contains 12 residues. V lost 3 bases and J 7 bases, leaving 7 bases between the germline ends. Germline lookup yields CDR1 LNHDA and CDR2 SQIVND (reference sequence). The CDR3 nucleotides read TGTGCCAGTAGTATTCCATTCCAGCCCCAGCATTTT. Residues: CASSIPFQPQHF.

This chain connects TRBV5-3 to TRBJ2-4; no reliable D call. TRBV5-3 is an ORF for which the function is uncertain. V shed 0 bases and J shed 0 bases, with 7 bases lying between them. This CDR3 has 15 residues. The CDR3 is CARSLGGLAKNIQYF. CDR3 DNA: TGTGCCAGAAGCTTGGGCGGTCTAGCCAAAAACATTCAGTACTTC.

V usage is TRBV9 and J usage is TRBJ1-2; D call uncertain. The V end lost 4 bases, the J end lost 2 bases, and 15 bases lay between the germline ends. Per germline, CDR1 SGDLS and CDR2 YYNGEE. The CDR3 covers 15 residues. The CDR3 nucleotides are TGTGCCAGCAGCCAATCCTTAACAGACAACTATGGCTACACCTTC. Protein sequence: CASSQSLTDNYGYTF.

This clone occurred once. This chain links TRBV6-5 with TRBJ2-2; 7 nucleotides align to TRBD2. CDR3 length equals 15 residues. V lost 6 bases to trimming and J lost 6 bases; unmatched junction nucleotides: 10. CDR1 is MNHEY, CDR2 SVGAGI, per germline. The CDR3 spells CASRTSERLSGELFF. In nucleotides, the CDR3 is TGTGCCAGCAGAACTAGCGAACGGCTTTCCGGGGAGCTGTTTTTT.

The chain has TRBV28 and TRBJ1-1, with 9 bases aligning to TRBD1. CDR3 size: 14 residues. Trimming at V came to 6 bases and at J to 2 bases, leaving 4 bases not matched to a gene. Germline assignment: CDR1 MDHEN and CDR2 SYDVKM. The DNA of the CDR3 is TGTGCCAGCAGATCGGACAGGGGCAACACTGAAGCTTTCTTT. It is translated as CASRSDRGNTEAFF.

The J gene is TRBJ1-1, the V gene TRBV28; D is uncertain. Germline assignment: CDR1 MDHEN and CDR2 SYDVKM. Trimming took off 4 bases at V and 4 bases at J, with 16 bases between the two ends. The CDR3 totals 15 residues. CDR3: CASSSPHAGSTEAFF. The CDR3 bases are TGTGCCAGCAGTTCTCCACATGCCGGGAGCACTGAAGCTTTCTTT.

This rearrangement joins TRBV7-9 to TRBJ2-7; TRBD1 aligns across 10 bases. Losses at the gene ends were 5 bases for V and 2 bases for J; bases not matched to a gene: 6. Germline V gene sequence: CDR1 SEHNR, CDR2 FQNEAQ (reference sequence). The CDR3 spans 15 residues. In nucleotides, the CDR3 is TGTGCCAGCAGCGAGGGACAGGGGTTTACCTACGAGCAGTACTTC. It yields the protein CASSEGQGFTYEQYF.

For the CDR3, the DNA is TGTGCCAGCAGCTTGGGGCTTCAGCAGGGGACGAATTCACCCCTCCACTTT. As protein: CASSLGLQQGTNSPLHF. The rearrangement uses TRBV5-4 and TRBJ1-6, with D possibly matching TRBD1 (6 bases). V was trimmed by 0 bases and J by 7 bases, leaving 17 bases between them. Looked up from germline, CDR1 is SGHNT and CDR2 is YYREEE (reference sequence). This CDR3 is 17 amino acids long.

CDR3 bases: TGTGCCAGCAGCTTCTCCGGCCGGACAGATACGCAGTATTTT. Its translation is CASSFSGRTDTQYF. This rearrangement joins TRBV11-2 to TRBJ2-3; no firm D call. CDR3 length: 14 residues. V lost 3 bases, J lost 3 bases, and 10 bases lay in between. Per the germline V gene, CDR1 is SGHAT and CDR2 is FQNNGV.

The genes are TRBV7-2 and TRBJ2-7; D remains unclear. This CDR3 is 14 amino acids long. Germline V gives CDR1 SGHTA, CDR2 FQGNSA. The V gene lost 5 bases and the J gene lost 3 bases, with 14 bases spanning the gap. In nucleotides, the CDR3 is TGTGCCAGCAGCACGGGTCCCCCTGGCTACGAGCAGTACTTC. It is translated as CASSTGPPGYEQYF.

The chain couples TRBV5-6 to TRBJ1-2; D is unclear. The CDR3 is made up of 11 amino acids. Germline CDR1 reads SGHDT; CDR2 reads YYEEEE. V was cut by 3 bases and J by 5 bases, with 5 bases left in between. The CDR3 sequence is CASSSWYGYTF. For the CDR3, the DNA is TGTGCCAGCAGCTCCTGGTATGGCTACACCTTC.

Only one count was recorded for this clone. The V call is TRBV2, the J call TRBJ2-5; 7 positions agree with TRBD1. V was pared by 3 bases and J by 2 bases, with 21 bases of the junction left unmatched. The CDR3 extends over 20 amino acids. Germline CDR1 reads SNHLY; CDR2 reads FYNNEI. The CDR3 DNA reads as TGTGCCAGCAGTGAGCTGCCGGCAGGGGGATTTATTATCCAACAAGAGACCCAGTACTTC. The encoded protein is CASSELPAGGFIIQQETQYF.

V gene TRBV18 combines with J gene TRBJ2-7; 10 bases align to TRBD1. The germline V gene has CDR1 KGHSH and CDR2 LQKENI. The CDR3 sequence is 13 residues long. V trimming: 4 bases; J trimming: 4 bases; junction bases outside the gene matches: 1. The DNA of the CDR3 is TGTGCCAGCTCACAGGGACAGGGGTACGAGCAGTACTTC. As protein: CASSQGQGYEQYF.

The chain joins TRBV19 to TRBJ2-1; 10 bases fit TRBD1. Germline loops: CDR1 LNHDA, CDR2 SQIVND (reference sequence). CDR3 length equals 15 residues. J was trimmed by 4 bases and V by 8 bases; bases with no gene match: 8. The CDR3 loop is CASSPGTGAYNEQFF. DNA of the CDR3: TGTGCCAGTTCTCCCGGGACAGGGGCTTACAATGAGCAGTTCTTC.

The chain recombines TRBV28 with TRBJ1-2; possibly TRBD1 for D (5 bases). This CDR3 has 12 amino acids. Germline CDR1 is MDHEN and CDR2 is SYDVKM. V was trimmed by 8 bases and J by 7 bases, leaving 14 bases between them. CDR3 in DNA: TGTGCCAGCTTGGCCAGGGTGGCTGGCTACACCTTC. Its protein product is CASLARVAGYTF.

The V gene is TRBV6-5, the J gene TRBJ1-4; D remains ambiguous. CDR1 is MNHEY and CDR2 is SVGAGI in the germline V gene. CDR3 length: 15 residues. Trimming took off 8 bases at V and 2 bases at J, with 15 bases between the two ends. This CDR3 is CASGEPSTTNEKLFF. CDR3 nucleotide sequence: TGTGCCAGCGGGGAGCCGAGTACCACTAATGAAAAACTGTTTTTT.

The DNA for the CDR3 is TGTGCCATCAGTGAAGGCGAATACGAGCAGTACTTC. The encoded protein is CAISEGEYEQYF. This sequence joins TRBV10-3 and TRBJ2-7; D is unclear. Deletions cut 3 bases from V and 4 bases from J, with 7 bases between. The CDR3 spans 12 residues. Germline V gives CDR1 ENHRY, CDR2 SYGVKD.

This rearrangement joins TRBV28 to TRBJ1-4; possibly TRBD1 for D (6 bases). Trimming took 8 bases from V and 6 from J, leaving 16 bases between them. Germline V gives CDR1 MDHEN, CDR2 SYDVKM. The CDR3 loop spans 14 amino acids. The CDR3 loop reads CASRDLQGYEKLFF. As DNA, the CDR3 is TGTGCCAGCCGAGACCTACAGGGTTATGAAAAACTGTTTTTT. Drawing the rest from reference TRBV28 and TRBJ1-4, the complete variable domain is DVKVTQSSRYLVKRTGEKVFLECVQDMDHENMFWYRQDPGLGLRLIYFSYDVKMKEKGDIPEGYSVSREKKERFSLILESASTNQTSMYLCASRDLQGYEKLFFGSGTQLSVL.

The CDR3 DNA follows: TGCGCCAGCAGCTTGTCTGTGCTGGGGGAGACCCAGTACTTC. This gives the protein CASSLSVLGETQYF. This sequence joins TRBV5-1 and TRBJ2-5; D unclear. Germline V gene data show CDR1 as SGHRS and CDR2 as YFSETQ. CDR3 size: 14 residues. V dropped 1 base and J dropped 5 bases, with 12 bases sitting between them.

This clone turned up a few times. This chain connects TRBV5-4 to TRBJ2-7; D unresolved. V was shortened by 0 bases and J by 2 bases, with 12 bases between the two germline ends. This CDR3 comprises 15 residues. The V gene's germline CDR1 is SGHNT and CDR2 YYREEE (reference sequence). CDR3 in DNA: TGTGCCAGCAGCTTGGGACCCGCCTCTACCTACGAGCAGTACTTC. This sequence encodes CASSLGPASTYEQYF.

The J gene is TRBJ2-2, the V gene TRBV6-5, with D possibly being TRBD1 (6 bases). This CDR3 has 14 amino acids. Germline V CDR1 and CDR2: MNHEY, SVGAGI. The V and J ends lost 7 bases and 5 bases respectively, with 14 bases between them. CDR3 in amino acids: CASNEQGGTGELFF. CDR3 nucleotide sequence: TGTGCCAGCAACGAACAAGGGGGTACCGGGGAGCTGTTTTTT.

In this sample, this clone turned up once. The J gene is TRBJ2-6, the V gene TRBV5-1; the D gene is possibly TRBD1 (6 bases). From germline, CDR1 is SGHRS and CDR2 YFSETQ. This CDR3 region has 17 residues. The germline V and J ends were trimmed by 1 base and 1 base, with 12 bases remaining between them. CDR3 sequence (DNA): TGCGCCAGCAGCTTGTCCCCAACAGGGTCTGGGGCCAACGTCCTGACTTTC. This gives the protein CASSLSPTGSGANVLTF. The entire variable domain, with the rest obtained from reference TRBV5-1 and TRBJ2-6, is as follows: KAGVTQTPRYLIKTRGQQVTLSCSPISGHRSVSWYQQTPGQGLQFLFEYFSETQRNKGNFPGRFSGRQFSNSRSEMNVSTLELGDSALYLCASSLSPTGSGANVLTFGAGSRLTVL.

The J gene is TRBJ1-2, the V gene TRBV7-2; 9 nucleotides agree with TRBD1. The V gene's germline CDR1 is SGHTA and CDR2 FQGNSA. There are 15 residues in the CDR3. Unmatched junction bases numbered 6, after V lost 5 bases and J lost 2 bases. DNA for the CDR3: TGTGCCAGCAGCCACGTTGGGACAGGGAACTATGGCTACACCTTC. Translation gives CASSHVGTGNYGYTF. The complete variable domain, with remaining parts taken from reference TRBV7-2 and TRBJ1-2, reads GAGVSQSPSNKVTEKGKDVELRCDPISGHTALYWYRQSLGQGLEFLIYFQGNSAPDKSGLPSDRFSAERTGGSVSTLTIQRTQQEDSAVYLCASSHVGTGNYGYTFGSGTRLTVV.